Listed below are T cell receptor beta chains from one sample, sequenced in a study of cytomegalovirus exposure and HLA in healthy donors. Repertoires were generated with immunoSEQ multiplex PCR, while TCRdb's copy carries only in-frame clones and drops some. The sample carries over 100,000 clones, 77% recorded once. The sample comprised PBMCs. The source is a male donor in good health and CMV-seropositive. The CDR3 runs from the conserved cysteine through the conserved F or W. A D gene is named only where the DNA matches it firmly. Rows give clone size only sometimes, using once, few, many, or a class for an expanded clone.

j_call d_call clone_size v_call cdr3_aa cdr3_nt
TRBJ1-5 TRBD1 - TRBV19 CASSIGRGTGVPQPQHF TGTGCCAGTAGTATTGGGCGTGGGACAGGGGTTCCTCAGCCCCAGCATTTT
TRBJ1-4 - - TRBV9 CASSLDPFRAEGLKLFF TGTGCCAGCAGCCTAGACCCTTTCAGGGCCGAAGGGCTAAAACTGTTTTTT
TRBJ2-1 - - TRBV14 CASSHPRGPYNEQFF TGTGCCAGCAGCCATCCCAGGGGCCCCTACAATGAGCAGTTCTTC
TRBJ2-7 TRBD2 - TRBV30 CAWSVPGGGTYEQYF TGTGCCTGGAGTGTACCCGGCGGGGGGACCTACGAGCAGTACTTC
TRBJ2-6 - - TRBV5-4 CASSFPLYGSGANGLTF TGTGCCAGCAGCTTTCCCCTTTATGGGTCTGGGGCCAACGGCCTGACTTTC
TRBJ1-5 TRBD1 - TRBV27 CASSLKAGPGGDNQPQHF TGTGCCAGCAGTTTAAAAGCAGGGCCAGGGGGCGACAATCAGCCCCAGCATTTT
TRBJ2-3 TRBD2 few TRBV29-1 CSAPGLAAGVDTQYF TGCAGCGCCCCGGGACTAGCGGCCGGCGTGGATACGCAGTATTTT
TRBJ2-1 TRBD2 once TRBV4-2 CASSQEREIDNEQFF TGTGCCAGCAGCCAAGAGCGGGAGATCGACAATGAGCAGTTCTTC
TRBJ2-7 - - TRBV14 CASSQMGVYEQYF TGTGCCAGCAGCCAAATGGGAGTCTACGAGCAGTACTTC
TRBJ2-7 - - TRBV15 CATSRDHSEQYF TGTGCCACCAGCAGAGATCATTCCGAGCAGTACTTC
TRBJ2-7 - few TRBV28 CASERAGSSYEQYF TGTGCCAGCGAGCGGGCCGGGAGCTCCTACGAGCAGTACTTC
TRBJ2-1 TRBD2 - TRBV28 CASSVAGGGEQFF TGTGCCAGCAGTGTAGCGGGGGGTGGTGAGCAGTTCTTC
TRBJ2-7 - - TRBV21-1 CASSKVPPFSDRDRNEQYF TGTGCCAGCAGCAAAGTCCCACCATTCTCCGACCGGGACAGGAACGAGCAGTACTTC
TRBJ2-6 TRBD1 few TRBV15 CATSRGDRGYSGANVLTF TGTGCCACCAGCAGGGGGGACAGGGGGTACTCTGGGGCCAACGTCCTGACTTTC
TRBJ2-3 TRBD2 - TRBV5-1 CASSLGIAGAWDTQYF TGCGCCAGCAGCTTGGGGATAGCGGGAGCATGGGATACGCAGTATTTT
TRBJ2-7 - - TRBV19 CASSIGAATYEQYF TGTGCCAGTAGTATAGGAGCGGCCACCTACGAGCAGTACTTC
TRBJ2-1 - - TRBV7-9 CASSLGTGGLGGQFF TGTGCCAGCAGCTTAGGGACGGGGGGCCTAGGTGGGCAGTTCTTC
TRBJ2-3 - once TRBV9 CASSQYTDTQYF TGTGCCAGCAGCCAGTACACAGATACGCAGTATTTT
TRBJ1-1 TRBD1 - TRBV10-3 CAIRVDRDHTEAFF TGTGCCATCAGGGTGGACAGGGACCACACTGAAGCTTTCTTT
TRBJ2-3 TRBD2 - TRBV27 CASSLGLARDTQYF TGTGCCAGCAGTTTGGGACTAGCGAGAGATACGCAGTATTTT
TRBJ1-6 - - TRBV27 CASRDSRNSPLHF TGTGCCAGCAGGGACAGCCGAAATTCACCCCTCCACTTT
TRBJ2-3 TRBD2 - TRBV6-5 CASSNLVSGADTQYF TGTGCCAGCAGCAACCTAGTAAGCGGGGCAGATACGCAGTATTTT
TRBJ2-3 TRBD2 few TRBV11-2 CASSLLAGGRDTQYF TGTGCCAGCAGCCTACTAGCGGGGGGGCGAGATACGCAGTATTTT
TRBJ2-5 TRBD1 - TRBV2 CASSDRGETQYF TGTGCCAGCAGTGACAGGGGGGAGACCCAGTACTTC
TRBJ2-5 TRBD2 - TRBV5-1 CASSFSTSGRGGGETQYF TGCGCCAGCAGCTTCTCGACTAGCGGGAGAGGAGGGGGAGAGACCCAGTACTTC